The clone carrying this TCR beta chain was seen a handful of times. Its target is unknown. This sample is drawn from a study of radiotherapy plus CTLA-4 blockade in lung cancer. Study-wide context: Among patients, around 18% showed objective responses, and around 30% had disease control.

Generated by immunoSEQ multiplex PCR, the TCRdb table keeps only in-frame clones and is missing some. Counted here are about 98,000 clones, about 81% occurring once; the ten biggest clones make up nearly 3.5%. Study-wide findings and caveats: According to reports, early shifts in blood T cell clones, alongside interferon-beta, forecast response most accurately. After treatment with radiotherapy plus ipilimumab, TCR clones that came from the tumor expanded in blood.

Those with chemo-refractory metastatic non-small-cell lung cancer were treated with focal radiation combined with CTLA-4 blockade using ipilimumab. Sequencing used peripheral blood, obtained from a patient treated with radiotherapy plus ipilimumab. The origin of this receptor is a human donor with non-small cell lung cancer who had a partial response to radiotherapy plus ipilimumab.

CDR3 sequence (DNA): TGCAGCGTTGGTATGGTGGGTCCAGGGGAGACCCAGTACTTC. Its translation: CSVGMVGPGETQYF. The chain employs TRBV29-1 and TRBJ2-5, with D perhaps matching TRBD1 (5 bases). The V and J ends lost 4 bases and 5 bases respectively, with 17 bases between them. The germline V gene has CDR1 SQVTM and CDR2 ANQGSEA. This CDR3 comprises 14 residues.